This is a list of T cell receptor beta chains from one sample in a study of OX40 agonist ivuxolimab in advanced cancers. Generated by immunoSEQ multiplex PCR, the TCRdb table keeps only in-frame clones and is missing some. The sample gives 50,000 to 75,000 clones, around 88% of which show up once; approximately 0.54% is in the top ten. The sequencing here drew on CD4+ or CD8+ T cells sorted from blood, taken in a trial of the OX40 agonist ivuxolimab. The receptors stem from an adult with an advanced solid tumor such as melanoma, head and neck, liver or kidney cancer. Both conserved end residues are part of each CDR3. The D gene is left open where the match is weak. The size entry is marked missing in some rows and otherwise reads once, few, many or a size class.

>NA|TRBV10-3|NA|TRBJ1-2
CAISEPAAGNGYTF
TGTGCCATCAGTGAGCCGGCGGCAGGGAATGGCTACACCTTC
>TRBD1|TRBV10-3|NA|TRBJ2-1
CAISRDRLYNEQFF
TGTGCCATCAGTCGGGACAGGCTTTACAATGAGCAGTTCTTC
>NA|TRBV5-1|NA|TRBJ2-2
CASSPGQGGTGELFF
TGCGCCAGCAGCCCCGGTCAAGGCGGGACCGGGGAGCTGTTTTTT
>TRBD1|TRBV19|once|TRBJ2-7
CASKNRGSSPYEQYF
TGTGCCAGTAAAAACAGGGGGTCCTCCCCCTACGAGCAGTACTTC
>NA|TRBV7-7|NA|TRBJ2-5
CASSKNLVGETQYF
TGTGCCAGCAGCAAGAATCTAGTTGGCGAGACCCAGTACTTC
>TRBD2|TRBV4-3|NA|TRBJ2-1
CASSQDRASGYNEQFF
TGCGCCAGCAGCCAAGATCGGGCTAGCGGTTACAATGAGCAGTTCTTC
>TRBD2|TRBV9|NA|TRBJ2-3
CASSEPSGPGFDTQYF
TGTGCCAGCAGCGAACCTAGCGGGCCGGGCTTTGATACGCAGTATTTT
>TRBD1|TRBV30|NA|TRBJ2-7
CAWSVGQGVEQYF
TGTGCCTGGAGTGTAGGACAGGGGGTCGAGCAGTACTTC
>NA|TRBV19|NA|TRBJ1-1
CASRGGRTEAFF
TGTGCCAGTAGGGGTGGACGAACTGAAGCTTTCTTT
>TRBD1|TRBV19|once|TRBJ2-3
CASSWDRDTYTQYF
TGTGCCAGTAGTTGGGACAGGGACACATATACGCAGTATTTT
>NA|TRBV19|NA|TRBJ2-3
CASKVGGSTDTQYF
TGTGCCAGTAAGGTTGGCGGAAGCACAGATACGCAGTATTTT
>NA|TRBV2|NA|TRBJ2-3
CASSDRSTDTQYF
TGTGCCAGCAGTGACAGAAGCACAGATACGCAGTATTTT
>NA|TRBV6-1|NA|TRBJ2-7
CASSHYEQYF
TGTGCCAGCAGTCACTACGAGCAGTACTTC
>NA|TRBV7-3|NA|TRBJ2-5
CASSSPGVGETQYF
TGTGCCAGCAGCTCGCCGGGAGTCGGGGAGACCCAGTACTTC
>NA|TRBV10-2|NA|TRBJ2-1
CASSPRGPSYNEQFF
TGCGCCAGCAGTCCAAGGGGTCCCTCCTACAATGAGCAGTTCTTC
>TRBD2|TRBV9|NA|TRBJ2-2
CASSGRTSGSGGELFF
TGTGCCAGCAGCGGAAGGACTAGCGGGAGCGGCGGGGAGCTGTTTTTT